This paragraph reports one TCR beta chain. The CDR3 ends on some other residue instead of the conserved phenylalanine or tryptophan, so this is likely a read error. The V and J ends lost 3 bases and 8 bases respectively, with 20 bases between them. The CDR3 consists of 15 residues. From germline, CDR1 is SGDLS and CDR2 YYNGEE. This entry belongs to a study of T cells in Graves' hyperthyroidism and ophthalmopathy. Patients were excluded for uncontrolled infection, other autoimmune disease, pregnancy or lactation. Each 10 ml fresh peripheral blood draw supplied the PBMCs. RNA transcripts were the template for amplifying TCR beta CDR3 regions. Researchers ran a first-round RT-PCR on the TCR CDR3 using the HTBI primer set. TCRdb fed the multiplex PCR reads into MiXCR, producing one record per CDR3 protein. The table includes fewer than 550,000 distinct CDR3 sequences, around 22% detected once.

The origin of this receptor is a woman in her twenties or thirties with Graves' ophthalmopathy. Sample: blood. The rearrangement links TRBV9 to TRBJ1-2; D remains ambiguous. The CDR3 coding sequence is TGTGCCAGCAGCGCATCCTTCGTAAGAACTTGGGGCTACACCGTC. Protein: CASSASFVRTWGYTV.